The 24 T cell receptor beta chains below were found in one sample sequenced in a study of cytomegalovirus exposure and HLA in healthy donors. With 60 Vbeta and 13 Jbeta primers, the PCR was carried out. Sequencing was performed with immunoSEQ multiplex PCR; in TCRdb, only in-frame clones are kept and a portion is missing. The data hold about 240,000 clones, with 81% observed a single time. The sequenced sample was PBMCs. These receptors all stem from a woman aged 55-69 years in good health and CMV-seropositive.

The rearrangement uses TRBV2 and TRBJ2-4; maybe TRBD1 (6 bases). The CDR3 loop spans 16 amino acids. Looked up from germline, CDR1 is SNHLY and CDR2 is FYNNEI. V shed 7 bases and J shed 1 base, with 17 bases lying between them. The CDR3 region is CASKNTGLGAKNIQYF. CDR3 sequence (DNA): TGTGCCAGCAAAAACACAGGGCTGGGGGCCAAAAACATTCAGTACTTC.

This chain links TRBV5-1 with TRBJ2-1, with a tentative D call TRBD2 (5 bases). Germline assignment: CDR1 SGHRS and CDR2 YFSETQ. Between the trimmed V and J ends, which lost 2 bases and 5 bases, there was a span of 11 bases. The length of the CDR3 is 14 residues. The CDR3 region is CASSFQLGNNEQFF. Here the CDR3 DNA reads TGCGCCAGCAGCTTCCAACTAGGTAACAATGAGCAGTTCTTC.

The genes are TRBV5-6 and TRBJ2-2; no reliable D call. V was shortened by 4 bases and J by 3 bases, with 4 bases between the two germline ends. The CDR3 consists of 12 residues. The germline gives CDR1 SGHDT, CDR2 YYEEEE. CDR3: CASSPYTGELFF. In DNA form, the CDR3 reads TGTGCCAGCAGCCCCTACACCGGGGAGCTGTTTTTT.

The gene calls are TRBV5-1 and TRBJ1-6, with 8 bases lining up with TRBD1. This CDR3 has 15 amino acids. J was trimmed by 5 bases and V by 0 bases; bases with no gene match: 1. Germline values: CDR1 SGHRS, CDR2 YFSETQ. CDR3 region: CASSLGTGNNSPLHF. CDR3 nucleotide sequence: TGCGCCAGCAGCTTGGGGACAGGGAATAATTCACCCCTCCACTTT. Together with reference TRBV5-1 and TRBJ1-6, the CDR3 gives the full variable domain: KAGVTQTPRYLIKTRGQQVTLSCSPISGHRSVSWYQQTPGQGLQFLFEYFSETQRNKGNFPGRFSGRQFSNSRSEMNVSTLELGDSALYLCASSLGTGNNSPLHFGNGTRLTVT.

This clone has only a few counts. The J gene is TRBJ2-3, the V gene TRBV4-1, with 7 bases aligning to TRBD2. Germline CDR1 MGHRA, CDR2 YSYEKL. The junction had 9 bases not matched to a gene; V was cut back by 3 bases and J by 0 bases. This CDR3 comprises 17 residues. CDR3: CASSHGGGKTSTDTQYF. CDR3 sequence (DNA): TGCGCCAGCAGCCATGGGGGAGGGAAAACTAGCACAGATACGCAGTATTTT.

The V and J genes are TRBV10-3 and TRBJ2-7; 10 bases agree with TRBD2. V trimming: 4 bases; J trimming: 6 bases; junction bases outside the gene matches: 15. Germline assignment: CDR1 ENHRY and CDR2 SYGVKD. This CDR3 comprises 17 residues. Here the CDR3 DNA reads TGTGCCATCAGTGCACGCCTCGAGCGGGAGGGCCGGGTCGAGCAGTACTTC. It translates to CAISARLEREGRVEQYF.

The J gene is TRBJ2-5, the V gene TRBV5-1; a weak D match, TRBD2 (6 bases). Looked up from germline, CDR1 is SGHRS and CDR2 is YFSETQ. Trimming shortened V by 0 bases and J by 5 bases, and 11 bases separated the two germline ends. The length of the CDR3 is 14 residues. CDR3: CASSLAGGLETQYF. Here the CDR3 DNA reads TGCGCCAGCAGCTTGGCCGGAGGGCTTGAGACCCAGTACTTC.

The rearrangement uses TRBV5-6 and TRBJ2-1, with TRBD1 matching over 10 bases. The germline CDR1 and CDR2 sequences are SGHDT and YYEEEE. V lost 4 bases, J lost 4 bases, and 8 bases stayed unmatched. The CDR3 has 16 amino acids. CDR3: CASSHGGQGFYNEQFF. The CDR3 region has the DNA TGTGCCAGCAGCCACGGGGGACAGGGGTTTTACAATGAGCAGTTCTTC.

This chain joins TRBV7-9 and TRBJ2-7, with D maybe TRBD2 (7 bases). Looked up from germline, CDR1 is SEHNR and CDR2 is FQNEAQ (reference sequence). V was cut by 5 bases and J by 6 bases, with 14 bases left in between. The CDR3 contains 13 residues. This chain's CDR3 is CASSIAGGREQYF. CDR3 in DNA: TGTGCCAGCAGCATCGCCGGGGGGCGCGAGCAGTACTTC.

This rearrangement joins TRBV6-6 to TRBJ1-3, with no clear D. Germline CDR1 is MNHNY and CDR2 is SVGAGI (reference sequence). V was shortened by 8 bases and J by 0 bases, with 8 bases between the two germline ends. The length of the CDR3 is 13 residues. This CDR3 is CASVRGSGNTIYF. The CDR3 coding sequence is TGTGCCAGCGTCCGGGGCTCTGGAAACACCATATATTTT.

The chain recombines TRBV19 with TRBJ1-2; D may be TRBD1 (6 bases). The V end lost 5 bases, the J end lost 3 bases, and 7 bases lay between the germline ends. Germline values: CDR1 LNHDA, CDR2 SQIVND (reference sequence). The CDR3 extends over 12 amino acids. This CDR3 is CASSSGDYGYTF. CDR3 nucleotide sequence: TGTGCCAGTAGTTCAGGGGACTATGGCTACACCTTC.

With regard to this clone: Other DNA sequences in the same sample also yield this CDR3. CDR3 in amino acids: CASSERRDSQPQHF. The CDR3 DNA reads as TGTGCCAGCAGTGAGAGGAGGGATAGTCAGCCCCAGCATTTT. The chain uses TRBV2 and TRBJ1-5; unclear D gene. The CDR3 is 14 residues long. Trimming pared 3 bases from V and 6 bases from J, leaving 12 bases between. The germline CDR1 and CDR2 sequences are SNHLY and FYNNEI.

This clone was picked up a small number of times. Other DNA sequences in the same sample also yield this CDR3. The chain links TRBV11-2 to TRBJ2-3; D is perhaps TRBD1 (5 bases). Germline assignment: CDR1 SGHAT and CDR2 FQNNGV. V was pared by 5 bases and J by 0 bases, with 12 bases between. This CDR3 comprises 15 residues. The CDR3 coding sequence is TGTGCCAGCAGCCCTTGGACATCTAGCACAGATACGCAGTATTTT. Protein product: CASSPWTSSTDTQYF.

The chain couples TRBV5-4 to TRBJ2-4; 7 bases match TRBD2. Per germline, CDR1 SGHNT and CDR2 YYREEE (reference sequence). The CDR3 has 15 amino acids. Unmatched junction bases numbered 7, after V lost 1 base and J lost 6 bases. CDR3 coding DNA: TGTGCCAGCAGCTTGAGGGGAGGGGTGGGAAACATTCAGTACTTC. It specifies CASSLRGGVGNIQYF. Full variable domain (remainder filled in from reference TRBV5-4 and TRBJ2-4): ETGVTQSPTHLIKTRGQQVTLRCSSQSGHNTVSWYQQALGQGPQFIFQYYREEENGRGNFPPRFSGLQFPNYSSELNVNALELDDSALYLCASSLRGGVGNIQYFGAGTRLSVL.

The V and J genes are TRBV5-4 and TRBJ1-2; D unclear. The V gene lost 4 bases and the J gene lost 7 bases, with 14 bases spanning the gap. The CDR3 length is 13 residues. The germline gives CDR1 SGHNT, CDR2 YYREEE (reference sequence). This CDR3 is CASSPAGGGGYTF. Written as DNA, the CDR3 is TGTGCCAGCAGCCCAGCGGGCGGCGGTGGCTACACCTTC.

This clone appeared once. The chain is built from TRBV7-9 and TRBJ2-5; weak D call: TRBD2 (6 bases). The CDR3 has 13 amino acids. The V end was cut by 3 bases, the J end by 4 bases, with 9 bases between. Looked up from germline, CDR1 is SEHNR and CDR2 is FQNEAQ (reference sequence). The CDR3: CASSFNGGETQYF. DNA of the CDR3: TGTGCCAGCAGCTTCAACGGGGGAGAGACCCAGTACTTC. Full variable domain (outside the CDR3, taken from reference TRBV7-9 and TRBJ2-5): DTGVSQNPRHKITKRGQNVTFRCDPISEHNRLYWYRQTLGQGPEFLTYFQNEAQLEKSRLLSDRFSAERPKGSFSTLEIQRTEQGDSAMYLCASSFNGGETQYFGPGTRLLVL.

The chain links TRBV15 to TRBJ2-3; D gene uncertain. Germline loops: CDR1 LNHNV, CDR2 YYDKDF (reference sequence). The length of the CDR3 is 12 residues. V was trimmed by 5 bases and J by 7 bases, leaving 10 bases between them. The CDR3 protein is CATSVTRNTQYF. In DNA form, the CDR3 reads TGTGCCACCAGCGTTACCAGAAATACGCAGTATTTT.

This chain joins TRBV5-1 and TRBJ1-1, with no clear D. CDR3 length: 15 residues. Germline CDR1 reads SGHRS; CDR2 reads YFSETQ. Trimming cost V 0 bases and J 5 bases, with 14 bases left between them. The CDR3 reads CASSLETGRRTEAFF. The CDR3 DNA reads TGCGCCAGCAGCTTGGAAACGGGAAGGAGGACTGAAGCTTTCTTT.

CDR3 sequence (DNA): TGTGCCAGCTCAGGTGACGGGTCCTACGAGCAGTACTTC. Translation gives CASSGDGSYEQYF. This chain links TRBV18 with TRBJ2-7; D is uncertain. The germline gives CDR1 KGHSH, CDR2 LQKENI. V was shortened by 5 bases and J by 1 base, with 9 bases between the two germline ends. The length of the CDR3 is 13 residues.

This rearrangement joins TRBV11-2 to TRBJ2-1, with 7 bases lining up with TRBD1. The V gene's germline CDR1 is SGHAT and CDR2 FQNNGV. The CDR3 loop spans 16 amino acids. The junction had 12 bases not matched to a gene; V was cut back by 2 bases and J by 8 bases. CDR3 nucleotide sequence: TGTGCCAGCAGCTTATTAAGACAGGGAACAAGGGATGAGCAGTTCTTC. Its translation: CASSLLRQGTRDEQFF.

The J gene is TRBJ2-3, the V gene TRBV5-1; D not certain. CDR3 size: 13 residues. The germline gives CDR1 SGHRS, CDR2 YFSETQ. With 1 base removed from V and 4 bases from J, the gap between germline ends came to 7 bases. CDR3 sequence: CASSLYRADTQYF. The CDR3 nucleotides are TGCGCCAGCAGCTTGTACCGCGCAGATACGCAGTATTTT.

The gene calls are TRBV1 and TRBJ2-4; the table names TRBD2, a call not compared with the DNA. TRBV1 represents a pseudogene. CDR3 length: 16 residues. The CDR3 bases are TGCACCAGTTCTCCGGGACTAGCGGGAGGGGGTGTCATTCAGTACTTC. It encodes CTSSPGLAGGGVIQYF.

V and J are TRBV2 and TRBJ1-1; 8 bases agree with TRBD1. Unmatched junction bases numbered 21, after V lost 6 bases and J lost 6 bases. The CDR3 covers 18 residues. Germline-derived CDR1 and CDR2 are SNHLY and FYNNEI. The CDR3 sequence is CASSRLGPGGAGGAEAFF. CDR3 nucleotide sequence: TGTGCCAGCAGCCGTTTGGGGCCAGGGGGCGCAGGTGGGGCTGAAGCTTTCTTT.

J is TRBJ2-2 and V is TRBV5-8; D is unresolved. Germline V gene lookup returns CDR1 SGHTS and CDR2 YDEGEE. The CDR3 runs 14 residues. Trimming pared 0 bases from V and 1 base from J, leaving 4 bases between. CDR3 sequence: CASSLDWNTGELFF. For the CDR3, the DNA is TGTGCCAGCAGCTTGGACTGGAACACCGGGGAGCTGTTTTTT.